This T cell receptor (beta chain) was identified during a study of regulatory T cells in long-lasting Graves disease. Regarding the study as a whole: Segments TRBV28, TRBJ1-2 and TRBJ2-5 showed preferential usage in persistent disease. Persistent Graves' cases showed lower TCR diversity than newly diagnosed cases.

The time point here: newly diagnosed GD, antithyroid drugs for less than 3 months. PBMC-derived RNA was used for the TCR library. Each patient gave approximately 8.1 milliliters of EDTA-anticoagulated peripheral blood. Many counts were recorded for this clonotype. Its antigen is undetermined. The TCR beta library used iRepertoire HTBI primers with Arm-PCR amplification of CDR3. TCRdb reprocessed the multiplex PCR reads with MiXCR, giving one entry per CDR3 protein. The data contain 200,000 to 250,000 distinct CDR3 sequences, 15% to 20% of them singletons. Germline CDR1 SGHRS, CDR2 YFSETQ. The V end lost 5 bases, the J end lost 1 base, and 9 bases lay between the germline ends. This CDR3 spans 13 amino acids. These data were also filed under a second study, of T cells in Graves' hyperthyroidism and ophthalmopathy. From that second work: TCR CDR3 regions were first amplified by RT-PCR with HTBI primers.

The receptor comes from a woman younger than 45 with Graves disease. This chain links TRBV5-1 with TRBJ1-1; no reliable D call. The starting material was peripheral blood mononuclear cells (PBMCs), obtained at new diagnosis, from a patient treated with antithyroid drugs. The CDR3 nucleotides are TGCGCCAGCAGACGGGCAGAGAACACTGAAGCTTTCTTT. Translation gives CASRRAENTEAFF.